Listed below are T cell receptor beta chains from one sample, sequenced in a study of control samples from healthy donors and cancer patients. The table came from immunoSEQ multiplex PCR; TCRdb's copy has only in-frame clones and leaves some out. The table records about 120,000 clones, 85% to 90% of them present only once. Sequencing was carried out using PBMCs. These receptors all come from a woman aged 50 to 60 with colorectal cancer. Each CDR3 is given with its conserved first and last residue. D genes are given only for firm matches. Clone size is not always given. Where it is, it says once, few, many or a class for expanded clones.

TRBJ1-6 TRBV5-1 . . CASSLVTAGESPLHF TGCGCCAGCAGCTTGGTTACAGCGGGAGAGTCACCCCTCCACTTT
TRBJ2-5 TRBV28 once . CASSSNGRETQYF TGTGCCAGCAGTTCAAACGGACGGGAGACCCAGTACTTC
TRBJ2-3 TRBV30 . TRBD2 CAWSGRLAGGLDTQYF TGTGCCTGGAGTGGTCGGCTAGCGGGGGGCCTAGATACGCAGTATTTT
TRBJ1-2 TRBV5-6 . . CASSRGGGNNYGYTF TGTGCCAGCAGCAGAGGGGGAGGGAACAACTATGGCTACACCTTC
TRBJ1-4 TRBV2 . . CASSEAGKLFF TGTGCCAGCAGTGAGGCAGGGAAACTGTTTTTT
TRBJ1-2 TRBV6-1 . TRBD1 CASSDWTGPNYGYTF TGTGCCAGCAGTGATTGGACAGGGCCCAACTATGGCTACACCTTC
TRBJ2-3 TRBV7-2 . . CASSLMTDLTQYF TGTGCCAGCAGCTTAATGACAGACCTTACGCAGTATTTT
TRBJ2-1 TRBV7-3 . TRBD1 CASSSAGTGVTDEQFF TGTGCCAGCAGCTCGGCCGGGACAGGGGTTACCGATGAGCAGTTCTTC
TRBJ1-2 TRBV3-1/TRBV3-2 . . CASSQVRVRPYGYTF TGTGCCAGCAGCCAAGTCCGGGTTCGCCCCTATGGCTACACCTTC
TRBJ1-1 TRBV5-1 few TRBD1 CASSFDRASQKAFF TGCGCCAGCAGCTTTGACAGGGCGAGTCAGAAAGCTTTCTTT
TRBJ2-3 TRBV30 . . CAWSVPPRLISTDTQYF TGTGCCTGGAGTGTACCCCCCCGGTTGATATCTACAGATACGCAGTATTTT
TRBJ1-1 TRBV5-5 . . CASSQRTMNTEAFF TGTGCCAGCAGCCAGAGGACCATGAACACTGAAGCTTTCTTT
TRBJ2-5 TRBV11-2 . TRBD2 CASSKGLAVNQETQYF TGTGCCAGCAGCAAAGGACTAGCGGTTAACCAAGAGACCCAGTACTTC
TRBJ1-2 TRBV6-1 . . CASSDVSWGANYGYTF TGTGCCAGCAGTGACGTGTCGTGGGGGGCTAACTATGGCTACACCTTC
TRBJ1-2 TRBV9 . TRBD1 CASSVGETGGKFGYTF TGTGCCAGCAGCGTAGGGGAGACAGGGGGCAAATTTGGCTACACCTTC
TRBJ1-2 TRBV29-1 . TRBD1 CSVKAGGSSGGYTF TGCAGCGTGAAGGCAGGGGGCAGTAGTGGTGGCTACACCTTC
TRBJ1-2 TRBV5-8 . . CASSLMEVGRYDYTF TGTGCCAGCAGCTTGATGGAGGTTGGGCGGTACGACTACACCTTC
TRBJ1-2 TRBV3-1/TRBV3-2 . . CASSTDGNYGYTF TGTGCCAGCAGCACTGACGGTAACTATGGCTACACCTTC
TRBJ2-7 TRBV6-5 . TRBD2 CASSYSAGGYEQYF TGTGCCAGCAGTTACTCAGCGGGGGGCTACGAGCAGTACTTC
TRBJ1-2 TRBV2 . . CASSKRSPNYGYTF TGTGCCAGCAGTAAAAGATCTCCTAACTATGGCTACACCTTC
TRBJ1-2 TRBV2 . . CASSVGPAPNYGYTF TGTGCCAGCAGCGTCGGACCAGCCCCTAACTATGGCTACACCTTC
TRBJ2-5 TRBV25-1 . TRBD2 CASSEYRGLAGEETQYF TGTGCCAGCAGTGAATATAGGGGACTAGCGGGAGAGGAGACCCAGTACTTC
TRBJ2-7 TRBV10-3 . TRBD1 CAISELDRDEQYF TGTGCCATCAGTGAGCTGGACAGGGACGAGCAGTACTTC
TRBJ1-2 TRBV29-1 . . CSVVPGAGGYTF TGCAGCGTTGTTCCGGGGGCGGGGGGCTACACCTTC
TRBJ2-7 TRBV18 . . CASSLSAGSYEQYF TGTGCCAGCTCACTTTCAGCAGGATCCTACGAGCAGTACTTC
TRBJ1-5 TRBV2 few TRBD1 CASVGQAGSNQPQHF TGTGCCAGCGTGGGACAGGCGGGTAGCAATCAGCCCCAGCATTTT
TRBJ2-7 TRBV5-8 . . CASSRFPGTYEQYF TGTGCCAGCAGTCGATTCCCGGGAACCTACGAGCAGTACTTC
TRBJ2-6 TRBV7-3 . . CASSLSSSGANVLTF TGTGCCAGCAGCCTTAGTAGCTCTGGGGCCAACGTCCTGACTTTC
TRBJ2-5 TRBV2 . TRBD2 CASSLLAGGGETQYF TGTGCCAGCAGCCTACTAGCGGGGGGAGGAGAGACCCAGTACTTC
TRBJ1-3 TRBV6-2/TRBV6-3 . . CASSGPLSGNTIYF TGTGCCAGCAGTGGCCCCCTCTCTGGAAACACCATATATTTT
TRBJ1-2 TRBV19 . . CASSTTQNLIDYGYTF TGTGCCAGTAGTACCACACAGAACCTGATAGACTATGGCTACACCTTC
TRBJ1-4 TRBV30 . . CAWRPLDLREKLFF TGTGCCTGGAGGCCGTTAGATTTACGTGAAAAACTGTTTTTT
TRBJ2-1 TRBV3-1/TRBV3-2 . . CASSQANNEQFF TGTGCCAGCAGCCAAGCGAACAATGAGCAGTTCTTC
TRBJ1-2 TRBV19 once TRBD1 CASSISTGEWNGYTF TGTGCCAGTAGTATCTCAACAGGGGAATGGAATGGCTACACCTTC
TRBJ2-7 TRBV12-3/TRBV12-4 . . CASSDDSNYEQYF TGTGCCAGCAGCGATGACAGCAACTACGAGCAGTACTTC
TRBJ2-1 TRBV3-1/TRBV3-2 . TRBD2 CASSQGLGPHEQFF TGTGCCAGCAGCCAGGGACTAGGCCCCCATGAGCAGTTCTTC
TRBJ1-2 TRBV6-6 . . CASSKGDGIYGYTF TGTGCCAGCAGTAAAGGGGACGGAATCTATGGCTACACCTTC
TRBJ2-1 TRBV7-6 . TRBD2 CASSRRTSGRFTYNEQFF TGTGCCAGCAGCCGTCGGACTAGCGGGAGGTTCACCTACAATGAGCAGTTCTTC
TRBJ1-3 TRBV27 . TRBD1 CASSLIHPPGGPGNTIYF TGTGCCAGCAGTTTAATTCACCCCCCAGGGGGCCCTGGAAACACCATATATTTT
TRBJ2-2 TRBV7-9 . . CASSFGGGELFF TGTGCCAGCAGCTTCGGGGGCGGGGAGCTGTTTTTT
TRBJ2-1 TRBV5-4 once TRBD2 CASSRELAGGPYNEQFF TGTGCCAGCAGTCGTGAACTAGCGGGGGGGCCTTACAATGAGCAGTTCTTC
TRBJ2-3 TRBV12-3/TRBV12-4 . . CASRYDTDTQYF TGTGCCAGCAGGTACGACACAGATACGCAGTATTTT
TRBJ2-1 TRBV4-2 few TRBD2 CASSQGRGGNEQFF TGTGCCAGCAGCCAGGGGCGGGGGGGCAATGAGCAGTTCTTC
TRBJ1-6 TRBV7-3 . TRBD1 CASSPTGGGSPLHF TGTGCCAGCAGCCCTACAGGGGGGGGATCACCCCTCCACTTT
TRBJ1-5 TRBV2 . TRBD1 CASTKSTGGAFNQPQHF TGTGCCAGCACAAAGTCCACAGGGGGGGCCTTCAATCAGCCCCAGCATTTT
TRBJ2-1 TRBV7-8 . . CASSFDRHNEQFF TGTGCCAGCAGCTTCGACAGGCACAATGAGCAGTTCTTC
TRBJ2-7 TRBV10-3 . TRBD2 CAIGLATYEQYF TGTGCCATCGGACTAGCGACCTACGAGCAGTACTTC
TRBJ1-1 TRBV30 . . CAWSSNTYSEAFF TGTGCCTGGAGTTCCAATACCTACTCTGAAGCTTTCTTT
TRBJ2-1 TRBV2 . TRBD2 CASSEGLATLNEQFF TGTGCCAGCAGTGAAGGACTAGCGACTCTCAATGAGCAGTTCTTC
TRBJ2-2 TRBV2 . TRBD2 CASSPQGGRPGELFF TGTGCCAGCAGTCCCCAGGGAGGGCGGCCCGGGGAGCTGTTTTTT
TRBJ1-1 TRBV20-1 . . CSASLVPQGRLNTEAFF TGCAGTGCTAGTCTTGTTCCCCAGGGTAGGTTGAACACTGAAGCTTTCTTT
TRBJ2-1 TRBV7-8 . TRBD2 CASSLGTSGGRNEQFF TGTGCCAGCAGCTTGGGGACTAGCGGGGGGCGCAATGAGCAGTTCTTC
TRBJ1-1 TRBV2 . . CASTRQGRDTEAFF TGTGCCAGCACACGGCAGGGTCGTGACACTGAAGCTTTCTTT
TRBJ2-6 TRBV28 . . CASSLRGLISGANVLTF TGTGCCAGCAGTTTACGGGGTCTGATTTCTGGGGCCAACGTCCTGACTTTC
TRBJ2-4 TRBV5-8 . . CASSLEHIQYF TGTGCCAGCAGCTTGGAGCACATTCAGTACTTC
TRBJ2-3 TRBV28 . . CASGGSSADTQYF TGTGCCAGCGGGGGGAGTTCAGCAGATACGCAGTATTTT
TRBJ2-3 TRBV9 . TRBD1 CASSAGQGWDTQYF TGTGCCAGCAGCGCGGGACAGGGGTGGGATACGCAGTATTTT
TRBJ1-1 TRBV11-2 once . CASSLGGLVQGGSEAFF TGTGCCAGCAGCTTAGGCGGTTTGGTACAGGGTGGGTCTGAAGCTTTCTTT
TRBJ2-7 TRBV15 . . CATSRDDLRDSLYEQYF TGTGCCACCAGCAGAGATGACTTGCGGGACTCTCTCTACGAGCAGTACTTC